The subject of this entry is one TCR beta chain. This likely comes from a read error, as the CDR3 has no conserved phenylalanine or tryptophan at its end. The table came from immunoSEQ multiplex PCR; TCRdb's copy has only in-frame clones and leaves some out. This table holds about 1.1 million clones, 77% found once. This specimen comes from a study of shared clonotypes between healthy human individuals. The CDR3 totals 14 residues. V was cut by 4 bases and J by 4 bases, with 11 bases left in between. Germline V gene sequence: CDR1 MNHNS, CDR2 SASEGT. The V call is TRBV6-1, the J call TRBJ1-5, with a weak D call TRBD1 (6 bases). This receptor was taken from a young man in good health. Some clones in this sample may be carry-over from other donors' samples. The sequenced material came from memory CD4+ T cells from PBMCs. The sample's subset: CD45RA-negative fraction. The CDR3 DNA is TGTGCCAGCAGTGCAGAGAGGGGGAATCAGCCCCAGCATCTT. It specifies CASSAERGNQPQHL.